The sequence of this TCR beta chain was determined in a study of shared clonotypes between healthy human individuals. Findings of the study overall: Blood was the sole source, and tissue repertoires probably differ.

CDR3 length: 14 amino acids. The V and J ends lost 5 bases and 2 bases respectively, with 12 bases between them. The germline V gene encodes CDR1 MDHEN and CDR2 SYDVKM. CD45RO negativity and positive selection for CCR7 defined naive CD8 cells, a population that excluded terminally differentiated effector memory CD45RA+ cells. Here immunoSEQ multiplex PCR was the method, and the copy in TCRdb shows in-frame clones only, minus some. The sample lists about 1,900,000 clones, about 94% occurring once. As to this clone: Its antigen remains unidentified.

The origin of this receptor is a man aged 18-30 years in good health. The sample was naive CD8+ T cells sorted from blood. The chain has TRBV28 and TRBJ1-2; D call uncertain. This chain's CDR3 is CASSLIQLNYGYTF. The CDR3, as DNA: TGTGCCAGCAGTCTGATACAGCTAAACTATGGCTACACCTTC.